These T cell receptor beta chains were read from a single sample in a study of blood T cells in healthy people across ages. A single record per CDR3 protein comes from TCRdb applying MiXCR to the 5' RACE reads. Counted here are fewer than 800,000 distinct CDR3 sequences, 20% to 30% occurring once; the ten biggest clones make up 9.4%. These data also featured in a second study, about T cells of mothers and their children.

The sample comprised blood. The receptors shown here come from a boy aged 5-17 years in good health. The CDR3 runs from the conserved cysteine through the conserved F or W. The D gene is left open where the match is weak. Expanded clones get a size class; other rows say once, few or many, or leave the size out.

- | TRBJ2-5 | TRBV7-9 | - | CASKMTPEQETQYF | TGTGCCAGCAAAATGACCCCCGAACAAGAGACCCAGTACTTC
few | TRBJ1-1 | TRBV7-9 | TRBD1 | CASSWTGEAFF | TGTGCCAGCAGTTGGACAGGCGAAGCTTTCTTT
- | TRBJ1-2 | TRBV4-1 | - | CASSQDKDGGYGYTF | TGCGCCAGCAGCCAAGATAAGGACGGGGGTTATGGCTACACCTTC
few | TRBJ2-3 | TRBV9 | - | CASSVDGDTQYF | TGTGCCAGCAGCGTCGATGGGGATACGCAGTATTTT
few | TRBJ1-5 | TRBV6-1 | - | CASSDGVDAAGWQPQHF | TGTGCCAGCAGTGACGGGGTAGACGCAGCGGGCTGGCAGCCCCAGCATTTT
few | TRBJ2-3 | TRBV9 | - | CASSVDGNGDTQYF | TGTGCCAGCAGCGTAGACGGGAACGGGGATACGCAGTATTTT
- | TRBJ2-1 | TRBV14 | - | CASSPLGSRGAHNEQFF | TGTGCCAGCAGCCCACTCGGGAGTAGGGGAGCCCACAATGAGCAGTTCTTC
- | TRBJ1-2 | TRBV19 | TRBD1 | CASTPGTGNYGYTF | TGTGCCAGTACCCCAGGGACAGGCAACTATGGCTACACCTTC
- | TRBJ2-4 | TRBV7-2 | - | CASSLTNIQYF | TGTGCCAGCAGCTTAACGAACATTCAGTACTTC
- | TRBJ2-5 | TRBV24-1 | TRBD1 | CATSASTGDQETQYF | TGTGCCACCAGTGCTTCGACAGGGGACCAAGAGACCCAGTACTTC
- | TRBJ2-5 | TRBV7-8 | - | CASSGVDLQETQYF | TGTGCCAGCAGCGGCGTTGACTTACAAGAGACCCAGTACTTC
- | TRBJ1-1 | TRBV20-1 | - | CSAIGGNTEAFF | TGCAGTGCTATCGGTGGGAACACTGAAGCTTTCTTT
- | TRBJ2-1 | TRBV24-1 | TRBD1 | CATSDWDRANNEQFF | TGTGCCACCAGTGATTGGGACAGAGCGAACAATGAGCAGTTCTTC
- | TRBJ2-6 | TRBV2 | TRBD2 | CASSVLAGGSGANVLTF | TGTGCCAGCAGTGTACTAGCGGGAGGTTCTGGGGCCAACGTCCTGACTTTC
- | TRBJ2-2 | TRBV6-2/TRBV6-3 | - | CASSPDRPNTGELFF | TGTGCCAGCAGCCCTGACAGACCGAACACCGGGGAGCTGTTTTTT
- | TRBJ2-6 | TRBV24-1 | - | CATSPSGANVLTF | TGTGCCACCAGCCCCTCTGGGGCCAACGTCCTGACTTTC
- | TRBJ1-2 | TRBV7-2 | - | CASSLGAGLSGYTF | TGTGCCAGCAGCTTAGGGGCAGGGCTTAGTGGCTACACCTTC
- | TRBJ2-3 | TRBV12-3/TRBV12-4 | - | CASSSVWDTQYF | TGTGCCAGCAGTTCTGTTTGGGATACGCAGTATTTT
- | TRBJ2-7 | TRBV27 | TRBD2 | CASSLLPGLGSYEQYF | TGTGCCAGCAGTTTACTTCCGGGACTAGGATCCTACGAGCAGTACTTC
few | TRBJ2-5 | TRBV11-1 | - | CASSSRWGQSYQETQYF | TGTGCCAGCAGCTCACGATGGGGACAATCGTACCAAGAGACCCAGTACTTC
- | TRBJ2-7 | TRBV10-3 | - | CAIAQGGAYEQYF | TGTGCCATCGCCCAAGGGGGGGCCTACGAGCAGTACTTC
- | TRBJ2-4 | TRBV27 | - | CASSLYGDLGKNIQYF | TGTGCCAGCAGTTTATACGGAGATCTAGGAAAAAACATTCAGTACTTC
few | TRBJ2-1 | TRBV4-3 | - | CASSQEGRYNEQFF | TGCGCCAGCAGCCAAGAAGGGCGATACAATGAGCAGTTCTTC
few | TRBJ1-2 | TRBV29-1 | TRBD1 | CSAYTGDLSYGYTF | TGCAGCGCATACACAGGGGATCTTAGCTATGGCTACACCTTC
few | TRBJ2-7 | TRBV12-3/TRBV12-4 | - | CASSLMDRQYF | TGTGCCAGCAGTTTAATGGATCGGCAGTACTTC